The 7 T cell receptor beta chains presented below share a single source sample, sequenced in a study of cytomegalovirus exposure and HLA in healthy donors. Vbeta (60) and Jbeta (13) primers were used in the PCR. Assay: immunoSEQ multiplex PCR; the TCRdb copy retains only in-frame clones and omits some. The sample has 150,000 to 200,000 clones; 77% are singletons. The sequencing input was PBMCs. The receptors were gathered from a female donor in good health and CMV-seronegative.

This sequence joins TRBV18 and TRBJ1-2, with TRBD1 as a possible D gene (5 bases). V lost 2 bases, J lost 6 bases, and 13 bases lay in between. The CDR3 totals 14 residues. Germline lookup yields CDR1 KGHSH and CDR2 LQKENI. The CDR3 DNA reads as TGTGCCAGCTCACCATCCGGCAGGGAAGATGGCTACACCTTC. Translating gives CASSPSGREDGYTF.

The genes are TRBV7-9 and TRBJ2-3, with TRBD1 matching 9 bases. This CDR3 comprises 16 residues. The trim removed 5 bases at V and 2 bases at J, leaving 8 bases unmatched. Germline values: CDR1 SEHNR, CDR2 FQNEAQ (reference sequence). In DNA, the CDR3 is TGTGCCAGCAGCCTACAGGGGGCGCGGGTCACAGATACGCAGTATTTT. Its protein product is CASSLQGARVTDTQYF.

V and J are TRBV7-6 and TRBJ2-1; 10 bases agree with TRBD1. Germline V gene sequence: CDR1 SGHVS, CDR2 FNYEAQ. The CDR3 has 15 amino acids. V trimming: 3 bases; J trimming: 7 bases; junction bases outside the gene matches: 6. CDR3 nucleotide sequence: TGTGCCAGCAGCTTCCCGGACAGGGGGGATAATGAGCAGTTCTTC. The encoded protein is CASSFPDRGDNEQFF.

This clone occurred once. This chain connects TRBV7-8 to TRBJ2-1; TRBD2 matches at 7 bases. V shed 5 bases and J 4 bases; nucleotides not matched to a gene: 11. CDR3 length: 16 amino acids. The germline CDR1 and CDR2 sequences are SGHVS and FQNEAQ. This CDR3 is CASSPAGGTGYNEQFF. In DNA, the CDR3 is TGTGCCAGCAGCCCGGCCGGGGGGACCGGATACAATGAGCAGTTCTTC.

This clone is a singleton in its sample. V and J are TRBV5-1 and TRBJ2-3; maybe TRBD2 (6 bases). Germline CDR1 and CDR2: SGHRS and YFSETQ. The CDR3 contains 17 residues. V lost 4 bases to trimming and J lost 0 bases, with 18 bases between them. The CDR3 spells CASSRRGAAGSTDTQYF. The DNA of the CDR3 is TGCGCCAGCAGCCGGAGGGGCGCGGCGGGGAGCACAGATACGCAGTATTTT.

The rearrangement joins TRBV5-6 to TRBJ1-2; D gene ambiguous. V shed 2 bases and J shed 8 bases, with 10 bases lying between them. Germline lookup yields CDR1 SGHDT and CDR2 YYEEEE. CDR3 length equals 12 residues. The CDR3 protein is CASSLSYRGYTF. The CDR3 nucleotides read TGTGCCAGCAGCTTAAGTTACCGGGGCTACACCTTC.

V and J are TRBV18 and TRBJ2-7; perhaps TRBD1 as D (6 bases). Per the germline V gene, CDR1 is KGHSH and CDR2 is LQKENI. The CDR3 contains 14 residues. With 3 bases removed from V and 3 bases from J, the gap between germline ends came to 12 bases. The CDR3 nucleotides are TGTGCCAGCTCACCCTCGGGACACAACTACGAGCAGTACTTC. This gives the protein CASSPSGHNYEQYF. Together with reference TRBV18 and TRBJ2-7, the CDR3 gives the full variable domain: NAGVMQNPRHLVRRRGQEARLRCSPMKGHSHVYWYRQLPEEGLKFMVYLQKENIIDESGMPKERFSAEFPKEGPSILRIQQVVRGDSAAYFCASSPSGHNYEQYFGPGTRLTVT.